This T cell receptor (beta chain) was documented in a study of blood T cell repertoires in COVID-19 (dated by TCRdb to about 2020). Study-level background: Samples covering the acute and convalescent phases of COVID-19 were provided by collaborators in the United States, Italy and Spain. Sample metadata almost always included a de-identified subject ID, COVID-19 status, age in years and sex. Where HLA class I and class II types were available, the types were taken from metadata supplied by the sample provider, not from assay-based typing. The prospective study material was composed of cDNA or gDNA derived from T cells, B-cell-depleted T cells, or PBMCs. The samples were drawn from two sources: the first 160 participants of the ongoing ImmuneRACE study, and 950 to 1,500 subjects contributed by 6 global collaborators. The repertoires were released in a freely available public database meant as a resource for research on the immune response to SARS-CoV-2. Deeply sampled blood TCRbeta repertoires from subjects exposed to, actively infected with, or recovered from COVID-19 were included in the dataset. Results the study describes overall, beyond this receptor: The amount of clinical and demographic metadata varied by source and participant and was provided uncurated.

TCRbeta CDR3 regions were amplified from genomic DNA using the immunoSEQ Assay, a bias-controlled multiplex PCR. In the paper's pipeline: Within the assay, amplification of reference gene primers was used to estimate how many nucleated cells each sample contained. To quantify the absolute abundance of each unique TCRbeta CDR3 rearrangement, sequence reads were collapsed and filtered. For each sample, productive Simpson clonality was calculated as the square root of Simpson's diversity index across productive rearrangements. As stored in TCRdb, this immuneACCESS dataset retains in-frame rearrangements with V and J assigned. A fraction of the clones does not appear; measured against another copy, unresolved V genes explain less than half of the discrepancy, and the remainder lacks a known reason. V and J calls and clone size come straight from that table; D and trimming were deduced from the DNA. The sample table lists roughly 53,000 clones, approximately 84% of them with a count of one. Roughly 18% of the sample belongs to the ten largest clones.

Comment on this clone: The specificity of this receptor is unknown. Base qualities were left out, and no much larger clone turns up one base away.

Reading the germline V gene gives CDR1 SNHLY and CDR2 FYNNEI. The CDR3 contains 15 residues, cysteine and phenylalanine counted. Only the CDR3 portion is preserved as DNA: 45 bases, with reading frame beginning at the first base. For this chain, trimming is 4 bases at the V end and 0 bases at the J end, and the number of junction bases without a gene match is 0. Each collaborating institution followed its own protocols to collect whole blood in K2EDTA tubes. For TCRbeta analysis, collaborators shipped samples in one of three forms: frozen whole blood, isolated PBMCs, or DNA extracted from either of those sample types.

The sequence came from a man between 65 and 79 years old with active COVID-19. The chain links TRBV2 with TRBJ2-2; TRBD2 agrees with 9 junctional bases. Sequenced sample: peripheral blood. The CDR3 protein sequence reads: CASSGLAANTGELFF. The sequenced DNA: TGTGCCAGCAGTGGACTAGCGGCGAACACCGGGGAGCTGTTTTTT.